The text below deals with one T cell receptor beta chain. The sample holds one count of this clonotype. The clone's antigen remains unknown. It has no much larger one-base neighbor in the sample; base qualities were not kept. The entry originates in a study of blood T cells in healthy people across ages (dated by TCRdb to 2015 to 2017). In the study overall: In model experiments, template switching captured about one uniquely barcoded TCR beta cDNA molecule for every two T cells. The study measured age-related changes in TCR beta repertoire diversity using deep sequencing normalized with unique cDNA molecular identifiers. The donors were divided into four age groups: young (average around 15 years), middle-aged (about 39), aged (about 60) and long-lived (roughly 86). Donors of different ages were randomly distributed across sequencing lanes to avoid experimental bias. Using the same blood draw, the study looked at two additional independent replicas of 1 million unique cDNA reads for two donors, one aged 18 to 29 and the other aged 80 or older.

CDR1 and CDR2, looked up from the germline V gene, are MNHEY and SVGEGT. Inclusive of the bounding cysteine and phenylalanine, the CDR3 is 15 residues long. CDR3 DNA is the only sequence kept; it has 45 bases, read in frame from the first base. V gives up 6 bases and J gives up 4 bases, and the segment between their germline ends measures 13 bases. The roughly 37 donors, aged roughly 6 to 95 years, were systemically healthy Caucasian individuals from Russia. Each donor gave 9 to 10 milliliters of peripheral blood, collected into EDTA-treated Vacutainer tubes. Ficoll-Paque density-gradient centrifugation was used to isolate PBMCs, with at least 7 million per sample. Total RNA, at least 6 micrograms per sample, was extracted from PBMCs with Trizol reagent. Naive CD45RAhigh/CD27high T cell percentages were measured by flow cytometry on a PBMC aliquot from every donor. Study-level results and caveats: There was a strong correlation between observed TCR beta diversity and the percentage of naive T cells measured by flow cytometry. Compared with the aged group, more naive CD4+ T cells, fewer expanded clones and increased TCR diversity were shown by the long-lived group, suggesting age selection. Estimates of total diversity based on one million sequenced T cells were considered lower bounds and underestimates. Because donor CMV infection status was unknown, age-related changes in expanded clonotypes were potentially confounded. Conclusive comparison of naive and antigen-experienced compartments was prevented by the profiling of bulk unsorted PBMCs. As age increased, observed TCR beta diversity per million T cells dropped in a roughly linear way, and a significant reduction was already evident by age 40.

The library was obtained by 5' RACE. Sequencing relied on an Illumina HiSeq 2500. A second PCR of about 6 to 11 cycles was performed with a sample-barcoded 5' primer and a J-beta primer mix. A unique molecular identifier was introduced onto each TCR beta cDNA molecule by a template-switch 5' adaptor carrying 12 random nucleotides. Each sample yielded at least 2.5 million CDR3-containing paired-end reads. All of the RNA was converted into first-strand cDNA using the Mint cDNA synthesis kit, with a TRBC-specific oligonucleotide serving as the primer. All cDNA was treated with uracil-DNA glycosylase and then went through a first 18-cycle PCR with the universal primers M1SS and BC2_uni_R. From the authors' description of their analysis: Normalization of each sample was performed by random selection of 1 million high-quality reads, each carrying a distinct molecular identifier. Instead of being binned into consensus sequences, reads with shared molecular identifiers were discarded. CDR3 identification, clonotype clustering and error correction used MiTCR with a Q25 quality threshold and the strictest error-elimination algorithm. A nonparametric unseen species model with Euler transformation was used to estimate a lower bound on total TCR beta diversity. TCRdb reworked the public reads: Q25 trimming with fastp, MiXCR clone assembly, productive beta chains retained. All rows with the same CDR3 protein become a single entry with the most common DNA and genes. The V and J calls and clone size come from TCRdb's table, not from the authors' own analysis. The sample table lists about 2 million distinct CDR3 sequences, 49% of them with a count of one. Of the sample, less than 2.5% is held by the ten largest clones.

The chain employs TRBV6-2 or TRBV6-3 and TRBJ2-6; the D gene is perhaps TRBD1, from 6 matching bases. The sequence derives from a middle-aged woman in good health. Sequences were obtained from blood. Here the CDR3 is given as CASRRSGVGANVLTF. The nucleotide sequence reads TGTGCCAGCAGGAGATCAGGGGTGGGGGCCAACGTCCTGACTTTC.